The rows below give T cell receptor beta chains drawn from one sample of a study of response to subunit inactivated influenza vaccine. TCRdb used MiXCR to reprocess the RT-PCR reads, holding one entry per CDR3 protein. The repertoire holds hundreds of thousands of distinct CDR3 sequences, with approximately 10% as singletons. This sample was also put to use in a study of T cells expressing NK-cell markers.

The sample was PBMCs from blood, taken on the day of vaccination. The receptors stem from a man aged 50-59 years who received an inactivated influenza vaccine. Both conserved end residues are part of each CDR3. D genes are given only for firm matches. Part of the rows lack a size; the others show once, few, many or a class for expanded clones.

clone_size j_call d_call v_call cdr3_aa cdr3_nt
many TRBJ2-3 TRBD2 TRBV20-1 CSAALVAGGTDTQYF TGCAGTGCTGCGCTGGTAGCGGGGGGGACAGATACGCAGTATTTT
NA TRBJ2-3 NA TRBV19 CASTPMAAADTQYF TGTGCCAGTACCCCAATGGCAGCGGCAGATACGCAGTATTTT
few TRBJ2-7 NA TRBV6-2/TRBV6-3 CASRLRGNSYEQYF TGTGCCAGCCGCCTGAGGGGTAACTCCTACGAGCAGTACTTC
NA TRBJ2-1 TRBD1 TRBV4-3 CASSQIGDRVWHEQFF TGCGCCAGCAGCCAAATAGGGGACAGGGTTTGGCATGAGCAGTTCTTC
few TRBJ2-4 TRBD1 TRBV7-2 CASSLGQTKNIQYF TGTGCCAGCAGCTTGGGACAGACCAAAAACATTCAGTACTTC
many TRBJ2-1 TRBD1 TRBV28 CASRPGQGVTEQFF TGTGCCAGCAGACCGGGACAGGGAGTGACTGAGCAGTTCTTC
NA TRBJ2-2 NA TRBV28 CASTLAGTINTGELFF TGTGCCAGCACTCTCGCGGGGACAATTAACACCGGGGAGCTGTTTTTT
NA TRBJ2-2 TRBD1 TRBV6-2/TRBV6-3 CASSYNRGQDSNTGELFF TGTGCCAGCAGTTACAACAGGGGGCAGGACTCAAACACCGGGGAGCTGTTTTTT
NA TRBJ1-2 NA TRBV3-1 CASSQDSGAGYGYTF TGTGCCAGCAGCCAAGATTCAGGGGCCGGCTATGGCTACACCTTC
many TRBJ2-3 NA TRBV29-1 CSVVSGGVGTDTQYF TGCAGCGTTGTTTCCGGGGGAGTGGGCACAGATACGCAGTATTTT
NA TRBJ2-7 TRBD1 TRBV6-5 CASSYAQGAGYEQYF TGTGCCAGCAGTTACGCTCAGGGGGCGGGGTACGAGCAGTACTTC
NA TRBJ1-5 NA TRBV24-1 CATSDLHGEPQHF TGTGCCACCAGTGATCTCCACGGCGAGCCCCAGCATTTT
NA TRBJ2-3 NA TRBV5-1 CASSLGVTSTDTQYF TGCGCCAGCAGCTTGGGGGTAACTAGCACAGATACGCAGTATTTT
NA TRBJ2-1 NA TRBV29-1 CSVRPGGRDEQFF TGCAGCGTTCGGCCGGGGGGCAGAGATGAGCAGTTCTTC
NA TRBJ2-1 NA TRBV7-8 CASSWTVNEQFF TGTGCCAGCAGTTGGACAGTCAATGAGCAGTTCTTC
NA TRBJ2-7 TRBD2 TRBV7-9 CASSLEPSGRPEQYF TGTGCCAGCAGCTTAGAGCCTAGCGGGAGGCCCGAGCAGTACTTC
few TRBJ1-6 NA TRBV7-6 CASRPTLSGNSPLHF TGTGCCAGCAGACCTACCCTATCGGGTAATTCACCCCTCCACTTT
many TRBJ2-5 NA TRBV3-1 CASSHGTRETQYF TGTGCCAGCAGCCACGGGACTCGGGAGACCCAGTACTTC
few TRBJ2-7 TRBD1 TRBV27 CASSDRASEQYF TGTGCCAGCAGCGACAGGGCTTCCGAGCAGTACTTC
NA TRBJ1-3 NA TRBV4-3 CASSQEQGRSGNTIYF TGCGCCAGCAGCCAAGAGCAGGGCCGGTCTGGAAACACCATATATTTT
NA TRBJ1-3 NA TRBV15 CATSREDRLDSGNTIYF TGTGCCACCAGCAGAGAAGACAGGCTAGACTCTGGAAACACCATATATTTT
few TRBJ1-5 NA TRBV6-1 CASSRSGVQPQHF TGTGCCAGCAGTCGGAGTGGAGTTCAGCCCCAGCATTTT
NA TRBJ2-7 TRBD1 TRBV4-3 CASSLLFDSGQAYEQYF TGCGCCAGCAGCCTCCTTTTTGACTCGGGACAGGCCTACGAGCAGTACTTC
few TRBJ2-3 TRBD1 TRBV27 CASSHIGTGGTDTQYF TGTGCCAGCAGTCATATCGGGACAGGCGGAACAGATACGCAGTATTTT
many TRBJ2-3 NA TRBV2 CASSELAVLTDTQYF TGTGCCAGCAGTGAGTTAGCGGTCCTCACAGATACGCAGTATTTT
few TRBJ1-5 NA TRBV20-1 CSAIAGGSNQPQHF TGCAGTGCTATAGCGGGTGGTAGCAATCAGCCCCAGCATTTT
NA TRBJ2-6 NA TRBV5-1 CASSPSRGTDLYSGANVLTF TGCGCCAGCAGCCCCTCGCGGGGGACAGACTTATACTCTGGGGCCAACGTCCTGACTTTC
NA TRBJ1-3 NA TRBV2 CASSESQRSSGNTIYF TGTGCCAGCAGTGAATCTCAGAGAAGCTCTGGAAACACCATATATTTT
few TRBJ2-3 NA TRBV5-1 CASSLVTITDTQYF TGCGCCAGCAGCTTGGTTACCATCACAGATACGCAGTATTTT
NA TRBJ2-7 TRBD2 TRBV29-1 CSVVKVAGVYEQYF TGCAGCGTTGTTAAGGTAGCGGGAGTTTACGAGCAGTACTTC
NA TRBJ2-1 NA TRBV4-1 CASSLPDRLYNEQFF TGCGCCAGCAGCTTGCCCGATCGCCTTTACAATGAGCAGTTCTTC
NA TRBJ2-1 TRBD2 TRBV20-1 CSARAAGGRYNEQFF TGCAGTGCTAGGGCCGCGGGAGGTCGCTACAATGAGCAGTTCTTC
NA TRBJ2-3 TRBD2 TRBV6-5 CASSYGLGREGADTQYF TGTGCCAGCAGTTATGGACTCGGGCGGGAGGGCGCAGATACGCAGTATTTT
NA TRBJ2-7 NA TRBV11-3 CASSDLISDTLSYEQYF TGTGCCAGCAGCGACCTAATTTCCGACACCCTCTCCTACGAGCAGTACTTC
many TRBJ2-1 TRBD1 TRBV5-1 CASSRGGTGTYNEQFF TGCGCCAGCAGCCGGGGCGGGACAGGGACTTACAATGAGCAGTTCTTC
NA TRBJ2-4 TRBD1 TRBV28 CASSSAPRDRAAKNIQYF TGTGCCAGCAGTTCCGCCCCAAGGGACAGGGCGGCCAAAAACATTCAGTACTTC
NA TRBJ1-4 NA TRBV6-1 CASTFAETTNEKLFF TGTGCCAGCACCTTCGCGGAGACAACTAATGAAAAACTGTTTTTT
NA TRBJ1-6 TRBD1 TRBV4-1 CASSRDRVLSYNSPLHF TGCGCCAGCAGTCGGGACAGGGTACTCTCCTATAATTCACCCCTCCACTTT
NA TRBJ2-1 TRBD2 TRBV7-9 CASSLPVAGGPVF TGTGCCAGCAGCCTACCAGTAGCGGGAGGGCCGGTCTTC
NA TRBJ2-7 NA TRBV12-3/TRBV12-4 CASTKSTGLEQYF TGTGCCAGCACCAAATCAACAGGGTTGGAGCAGTACTTC
NA TRBJ2-5 TRBD2 TRBV10-3 CAIRPSGRETQYF TGTGCCATCCGGCCTAGCGGGAGGGAGACCCAGTACTTC
NA TRBJ2-1 TRBD1 TRBV9 CASSPRTGATYNEQFF TGTGCCAGCAGCCCCCGGACAGGGGCGACCTACAATGAGCAGTTCTTC
few TRBJ2-2 NA TRBV20-1 CSARDLLPLLESRGGELFF TGCAGTGCTAGAGATCTATTACCACTGCTAGAGTCACGAGGCGGGGAGCTGTTTTTT
many TRBJ2-3 NA TRBV10-3 CAISDGGSITQYF TGTGCCATCAGTGACGGGGGCAGTATTACGCAGTATTTT
NA TRBJ1-6 TRBD1 TRBV20-1 CSAPHAVGTGFFSPLHF TGCAGTGCTCCCCACGCCGTTGGGACAGGGTTTTTTTCACCCCTCCACTTT
few TRBJ2-5 NA TRBV6-5 CASSNTETQYF TGTGCCAGCAGCAACACAGAGACCCAGTACTTC
few TRBJ2-7 NA TRBV6-2/TRBV6-3 CASSYFFGQTYEQYF TGTGCCAGCAGTTACTTTTTTGGACAGACCTACGAGCAGTACTTC
NA TRBJ1-2 NA TRBV6-6 CASSFDSRYTF TGTGCCAGCAGTTTTGACAGTCGCTACACCTTC
few TRBJ1-2 NA TRBV20-1 CSIFGPGSSYGYTF NA
once TRBJ2-7 TRBD1 TRBV5-5 CASSSDRILCEQYF TGTGCCAGCAGCTCGGACAGGATTCTCTGCGAGCAGTACTTC
many TRBJ1-1 NA TRBV28 CASSLVGGQAFF TGTGCCAGCAGTTTGGTTGGGGGGCAGGCTTTCTTT
few TRBJ2-7 NA TRBV10-3 CATGTFRSEQYF TGTGCCACCGGGACATTCCGTTCGGAGCAGTACTTC
NA TRBJ2-1 TRBD2 TRBV20-1 CSARAGLAGGHYNEQFF TGCAGTGCTAGAGCGGGGCTAGCGGGGGGGCACTACAATGAGCAGTTCTTC
many TRBJ1-3 TRBD1 TRBV29-1 CSARTGSGNTIYF TGCAGCGCTAGGACAGGGTCTGGAAACACCATATATTTT
NA TRBJ1-1 NA TRBV7-2 CASSLSSVTEAFF TGTGCCAGCAGCTTAAGCAGTGTCACTGAAGCTTTCTTT
NA TRBJ2-7 NA TRBV10-3 CAISDRQATYEQYF TGTGCCATCAGTGATCGACAGGCTACCTACGAGCAGTACTTC
NA TRBJ2-1 TRBD2 TRBV20-1 CSARRLAGVANEQFF TGCAGTGCTAGACGACTAGCGGGAGTCGCCAATGAGCAGTTCTTC
few TRBJ2-1 TRBD2 TRBV7-3 CASSRIAGGLYNEQFF TGTGCCAGCAGCCGCATTGCGGGAGGTTTGTACAATGAGCAGTTCTTC
few TRBJ2-1 NA TRBV12-3/TRBV12-4 CASSPGRRGWEVDEQFF TGTGCCAGCAGCCCGGGGAGACGGGGGTGGGAAGTCGATGAGCAGTTCTTC